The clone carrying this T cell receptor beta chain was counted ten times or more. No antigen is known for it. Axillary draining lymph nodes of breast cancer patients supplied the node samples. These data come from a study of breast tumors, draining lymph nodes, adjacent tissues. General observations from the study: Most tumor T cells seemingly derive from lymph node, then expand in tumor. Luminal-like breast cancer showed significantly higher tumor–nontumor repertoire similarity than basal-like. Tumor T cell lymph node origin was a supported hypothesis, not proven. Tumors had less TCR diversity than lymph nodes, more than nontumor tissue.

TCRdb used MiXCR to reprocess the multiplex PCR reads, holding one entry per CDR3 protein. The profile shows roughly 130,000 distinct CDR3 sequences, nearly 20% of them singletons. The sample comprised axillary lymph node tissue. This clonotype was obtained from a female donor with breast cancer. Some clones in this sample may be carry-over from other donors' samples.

The CDR3 protein is CASSLARVVTDTQYF. DNA for the CDR3: TGTGCCAGCAGCTTAGCACGAGTGGTGACAGATACGCAGTATTTT. The chain uses TRBV7-6 and TRBJ2-3; D gene unclear. The CDR3 spans 15 residues. Per germline, CDR1 SGHVS and CDR2 FNYEAQ. Trimming took 0 bases from V and 3 from J, leaving 10 bases between them.